This TCR beta chain was sequenced for a study of blood T cell repertoires in COVID-19. Study as a whole: Spain, Italy and the United States supplied samples that represented acute and convalescent COVID-19. From T cells, B-cell-depleted T cells, or PBMCs came the material, which was cDNA or gDNA.

V gave up 4 bases and J gave up 2 bases, with 10 bases separating them. CDR1 and CDR2 from the germline V gene are KGHDR and SFDVKD. CDR3 length: 14 residues. Original analysis: Nucleated cell number was recorded as an estimate derived from reference gene primer amplification. Only in-frame clones appear in the TCRdb table, and some are missing; sequencing was by immunoSEQ multiplex PCR. V and J calls and clone size are copied from that table; D and trimming were computed from the DNA. This table holds 200,000 to 300,000 clones, 88% found once. The genes are TRBV24-1 and TRBJ1-2, with D perhaps matching TRBD1 (5 bases). Sample: peripheral blood. The clonotype comes from a man in his sixties who had recovered from COVID-19. The CDR3 bases are TGTGCCACCAGTGAGATGACAGCGAACTATGGCTACACCTTC. Translating gives CATSEMTANYGYTF.